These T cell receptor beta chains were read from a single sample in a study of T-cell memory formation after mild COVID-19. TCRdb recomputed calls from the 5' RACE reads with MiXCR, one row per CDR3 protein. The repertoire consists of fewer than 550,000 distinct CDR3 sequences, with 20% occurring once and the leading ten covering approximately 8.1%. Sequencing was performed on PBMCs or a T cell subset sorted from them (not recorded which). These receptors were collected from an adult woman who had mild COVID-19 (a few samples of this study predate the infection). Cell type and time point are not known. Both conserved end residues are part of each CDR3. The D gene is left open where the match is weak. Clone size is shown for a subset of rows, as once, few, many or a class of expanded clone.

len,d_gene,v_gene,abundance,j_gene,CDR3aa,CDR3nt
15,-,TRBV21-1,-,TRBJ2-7,CAFYSPLADSYEQYF,TGTGCCTTCTACTCACCTCTAGCGGACTCCTACGAGCAGTACTTC
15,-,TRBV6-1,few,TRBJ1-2,CASSERVAPRYGYTF,TGTGCCAGCAGTGAACGTGTGGCGCCTCGGTATGGCTACACCTTC
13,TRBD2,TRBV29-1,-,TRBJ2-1,CSGLAGGGNEQFF,TGCAGCGGACTAGCGGGAGGAGGAAATGAGCAGTTCTTC
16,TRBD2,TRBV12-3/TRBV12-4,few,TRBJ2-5,CASSIWTSGSYETQYF,TGTGCCAGCAGTATCTGGACTAGCGGGAGTTATGAGACCCAGTACTTC
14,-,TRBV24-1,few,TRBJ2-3,CATSDSREGGAQYF,TGTGCCACCAGTGATTCACGCGAGGGCGGTGCGCAGTATTTT
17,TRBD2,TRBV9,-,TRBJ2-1,CASSEQLAGEKYNEQFF,TGTGCCAGCAGCGAACAACTAGCGGGAGAGAAATACAATGAGCAGTTCTTC
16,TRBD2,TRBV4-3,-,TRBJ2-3,CASQKGLASGTDTQYF,TGCGCCAGCCAGAAGGGACTAGCGTCAGGCACAGATACGCAGTATTTT
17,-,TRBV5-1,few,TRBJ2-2,CASSFGQTLKSTGELFF,TGCGCCAGCAGCTTCGGACAGACGTTAAAAAGCACCGGGGAGCTGTTTTTT
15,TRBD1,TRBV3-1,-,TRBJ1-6,CASSQEDRDDSPLHF,TGTGCCAGCAGCCAAGAGGACAGGGATGATTCACCCCTCCACTTT
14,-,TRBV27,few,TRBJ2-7,CASTPGDSHYEQYF,TGTGCCAGCACCCCGGGGGACTCACATTACGAGCAGTACTTC
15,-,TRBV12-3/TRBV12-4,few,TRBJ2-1,CASSLDGVSYNEQFF,TGTGCCAGCAGTTTGGATGGCGTCTCCTACAATGAGCAGTTCTTC
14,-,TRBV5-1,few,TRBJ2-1,CASAAGQGFNEQFF,TGCGCCAGCGCCGCGGGGCAGGGGTTCAATGAGCAGTTCTTC
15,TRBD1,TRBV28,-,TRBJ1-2,CASSPPGQGKYGYTF,TGTGCCAGCAGCCCTCCGGGACAGGGAAAGTATGGCTACACCTTC